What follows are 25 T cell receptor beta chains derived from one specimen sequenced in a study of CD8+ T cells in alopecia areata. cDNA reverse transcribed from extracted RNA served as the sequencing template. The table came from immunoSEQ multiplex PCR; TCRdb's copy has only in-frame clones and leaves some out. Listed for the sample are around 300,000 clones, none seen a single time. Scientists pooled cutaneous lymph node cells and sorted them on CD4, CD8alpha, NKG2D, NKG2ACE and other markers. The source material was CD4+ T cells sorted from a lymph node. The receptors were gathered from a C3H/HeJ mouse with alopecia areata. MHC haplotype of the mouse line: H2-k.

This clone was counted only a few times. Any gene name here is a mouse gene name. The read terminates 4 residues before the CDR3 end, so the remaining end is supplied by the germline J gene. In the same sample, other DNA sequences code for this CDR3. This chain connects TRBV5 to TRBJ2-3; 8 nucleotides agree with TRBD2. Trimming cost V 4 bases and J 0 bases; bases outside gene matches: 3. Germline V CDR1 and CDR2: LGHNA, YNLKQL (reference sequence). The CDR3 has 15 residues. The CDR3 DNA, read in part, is TGTGCCAGCAGCCCCGGGGGGGCTAGTGCAGAA. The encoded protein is CASSPGGASAE. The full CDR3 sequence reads CASSPGGASAETLYF.

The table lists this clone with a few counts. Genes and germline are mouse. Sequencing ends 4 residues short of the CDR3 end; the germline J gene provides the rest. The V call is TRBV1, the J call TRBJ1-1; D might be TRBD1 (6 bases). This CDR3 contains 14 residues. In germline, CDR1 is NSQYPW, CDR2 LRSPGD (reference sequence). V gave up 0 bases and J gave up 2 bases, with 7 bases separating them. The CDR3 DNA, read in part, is TGCACCTGCAGTGCAGAGGGACATAACACA. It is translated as CTCSAEGHNT. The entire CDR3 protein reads CTCSAEGHNTEVFF.

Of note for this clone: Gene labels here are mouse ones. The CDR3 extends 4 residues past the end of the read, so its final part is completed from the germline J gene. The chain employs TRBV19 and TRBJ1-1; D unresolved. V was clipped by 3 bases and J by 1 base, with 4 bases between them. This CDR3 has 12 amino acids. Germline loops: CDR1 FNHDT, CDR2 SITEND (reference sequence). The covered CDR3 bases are TGTGCCAGCAGTAAACAAAACACA. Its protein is CASSKQNT. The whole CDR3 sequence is CASSKQNTEVFF.

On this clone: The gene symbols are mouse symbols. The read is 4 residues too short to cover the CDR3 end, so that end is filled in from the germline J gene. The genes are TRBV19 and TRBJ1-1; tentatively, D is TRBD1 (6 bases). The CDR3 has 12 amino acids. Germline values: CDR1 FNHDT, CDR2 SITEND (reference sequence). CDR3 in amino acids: CASAEGGPEVFF. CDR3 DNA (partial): TGTGCCAGCGCAGAGGGGGGCCCA.

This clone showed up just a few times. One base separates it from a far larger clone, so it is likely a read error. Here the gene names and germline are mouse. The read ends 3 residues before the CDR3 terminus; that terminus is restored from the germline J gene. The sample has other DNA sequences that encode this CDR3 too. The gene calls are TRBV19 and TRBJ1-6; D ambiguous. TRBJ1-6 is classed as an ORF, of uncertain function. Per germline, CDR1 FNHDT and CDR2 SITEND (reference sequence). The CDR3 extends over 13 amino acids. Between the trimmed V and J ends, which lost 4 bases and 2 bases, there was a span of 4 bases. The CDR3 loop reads CASSDTYNSPLYF. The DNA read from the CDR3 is TGTGCCAGCAGTGACACCTATAATTCGCCC.

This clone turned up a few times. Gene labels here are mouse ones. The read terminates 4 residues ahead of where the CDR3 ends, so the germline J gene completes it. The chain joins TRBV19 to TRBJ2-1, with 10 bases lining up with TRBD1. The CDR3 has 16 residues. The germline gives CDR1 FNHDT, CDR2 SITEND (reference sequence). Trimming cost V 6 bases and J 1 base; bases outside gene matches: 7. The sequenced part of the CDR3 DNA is TGTGCCAGCACCCCCCGGGACAGGGGAAACTATGCT. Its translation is CASTPRDRGNYA. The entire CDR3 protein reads CASTPRDRGNYAEQFF.

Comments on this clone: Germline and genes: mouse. Incomplete CDR3 DNA: TGCACCTGCAGTGCAGATACAGGGTTTTAT. It codes for CTCSADTGFY. The whole CDR3 sequence reads CTCSADTGFYEQYF. The V call is TRBV1, the J call TRBJ2-7; D is possibly TRBD1 (6 bases). Read coverage stops 4 residues before the CDR3 terminus; the germline J gene supplies the remainder. The germline gives CDR1 NSQYPW, CDR2 LRSPGD (reference sequence). The CDR3 extends over 14 amino acids.

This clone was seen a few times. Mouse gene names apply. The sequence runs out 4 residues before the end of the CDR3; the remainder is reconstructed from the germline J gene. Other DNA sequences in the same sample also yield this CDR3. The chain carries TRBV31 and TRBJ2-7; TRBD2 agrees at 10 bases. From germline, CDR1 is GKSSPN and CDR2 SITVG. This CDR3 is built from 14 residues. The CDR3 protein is CAWSLRTGGYEQYF. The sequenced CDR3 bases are TGTGCCTGGAGTCTACGGACTGGGGGATAT.

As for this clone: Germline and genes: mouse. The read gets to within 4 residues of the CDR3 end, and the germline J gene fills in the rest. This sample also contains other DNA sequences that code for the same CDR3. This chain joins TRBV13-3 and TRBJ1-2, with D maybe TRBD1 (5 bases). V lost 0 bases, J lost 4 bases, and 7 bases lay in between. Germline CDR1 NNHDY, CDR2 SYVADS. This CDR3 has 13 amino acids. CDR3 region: CASSDEGSSDYTF. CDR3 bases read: TGTGCCAGCAGTGATGAGGGGTCCTCC.

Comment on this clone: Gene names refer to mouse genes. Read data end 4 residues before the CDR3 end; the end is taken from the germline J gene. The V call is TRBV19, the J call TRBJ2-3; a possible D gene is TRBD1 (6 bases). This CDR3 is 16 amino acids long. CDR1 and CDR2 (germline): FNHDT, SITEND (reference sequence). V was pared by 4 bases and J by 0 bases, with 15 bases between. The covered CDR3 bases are TGTGCCAGCAGTCCCGGGACAAAATCTAGTGCAGAA. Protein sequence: CASSPGTKSSAE. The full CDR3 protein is CASSPGTKSSAETLYF.

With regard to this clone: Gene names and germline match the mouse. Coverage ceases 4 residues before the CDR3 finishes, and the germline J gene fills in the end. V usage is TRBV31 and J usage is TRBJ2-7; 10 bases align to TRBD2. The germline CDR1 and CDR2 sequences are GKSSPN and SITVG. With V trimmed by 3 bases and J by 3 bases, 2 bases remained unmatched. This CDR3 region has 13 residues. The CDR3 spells CAWRHWGGYEQYF. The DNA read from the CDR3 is TGTGCCTGGAGACACTGGGGGGGCTAT.

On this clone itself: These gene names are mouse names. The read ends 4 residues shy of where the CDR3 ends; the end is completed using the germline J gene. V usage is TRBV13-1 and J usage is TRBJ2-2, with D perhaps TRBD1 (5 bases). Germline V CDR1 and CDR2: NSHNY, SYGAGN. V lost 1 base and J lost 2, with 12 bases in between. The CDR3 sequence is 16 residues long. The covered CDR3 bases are TGTGCCAGCAGTGATCCAATCAGGGCGAACACCGGG. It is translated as CASSDPIRANTG. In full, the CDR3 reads CASSDPIRANTGQLYF.

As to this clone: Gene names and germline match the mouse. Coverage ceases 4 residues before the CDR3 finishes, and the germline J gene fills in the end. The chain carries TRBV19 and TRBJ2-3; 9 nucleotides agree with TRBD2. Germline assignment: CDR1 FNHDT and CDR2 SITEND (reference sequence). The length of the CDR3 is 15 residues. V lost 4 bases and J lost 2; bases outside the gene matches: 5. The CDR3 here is CASSPRLGDAETLYF. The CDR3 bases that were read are TGTGCCAGCAGTCCTCGACTGGGGGATGCAGAA.

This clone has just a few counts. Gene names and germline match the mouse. CDR3 DNA, as far as it was read: TGTGCCAGCAGTGATGCAGAGGGGGACACCGGG. Encoded protein: CASSDAEGDTG. The whole CDR3 sequence reads CASSDAEGDTGQLYF. The J gene is TRBJ2-2, the V gene TRBV13-1; maybe TRBD1 (6 bases). The read terminates 4 residues before the CDR3 end, so the remaining end is supplied by the germline J gene. The germline V gene has CDR1 NSHNY and CDR2 SYGAGN. CDR3 length: 15 amino acids. The V end was cut by 0 bases, the J end by 3 bases, with 9 bases between.

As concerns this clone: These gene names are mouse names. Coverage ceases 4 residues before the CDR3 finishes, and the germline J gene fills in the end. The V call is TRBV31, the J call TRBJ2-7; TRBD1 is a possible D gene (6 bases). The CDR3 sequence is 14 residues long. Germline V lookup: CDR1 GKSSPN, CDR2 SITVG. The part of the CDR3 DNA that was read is TGTGCCTGGAGTCTAGGGGGAGGGCCTTAT. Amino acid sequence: CAWSLGGGPY. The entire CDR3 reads CAWSLGGGPYEQYF.

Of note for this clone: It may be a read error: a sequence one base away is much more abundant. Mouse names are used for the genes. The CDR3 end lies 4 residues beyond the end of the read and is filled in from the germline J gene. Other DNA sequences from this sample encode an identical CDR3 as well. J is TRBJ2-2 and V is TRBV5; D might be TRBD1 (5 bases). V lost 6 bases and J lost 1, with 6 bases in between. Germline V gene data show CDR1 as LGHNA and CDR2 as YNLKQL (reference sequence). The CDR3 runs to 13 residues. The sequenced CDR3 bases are TGTGCCAGCAGGCAGGGAAACACCGGG. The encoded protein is CASRQGNTG. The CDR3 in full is CASRQGNTGQLYF.

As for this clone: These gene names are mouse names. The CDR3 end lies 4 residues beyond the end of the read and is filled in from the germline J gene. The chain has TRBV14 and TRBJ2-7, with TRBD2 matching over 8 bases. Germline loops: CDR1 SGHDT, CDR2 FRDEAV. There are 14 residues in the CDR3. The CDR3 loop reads CASSFWGGFDEQYF. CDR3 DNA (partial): TGTGCCAGCAGTTTTTGGGGGGGTTTTGAT.

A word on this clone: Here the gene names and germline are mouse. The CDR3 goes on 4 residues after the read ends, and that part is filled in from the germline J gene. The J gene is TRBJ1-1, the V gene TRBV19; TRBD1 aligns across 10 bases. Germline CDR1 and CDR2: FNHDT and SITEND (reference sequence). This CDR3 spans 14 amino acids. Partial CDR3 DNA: TGTGCCAGCAGTCCGGGGACAGGGGCGGAA. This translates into CASSPGTGAE. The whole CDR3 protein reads CASSPGTGAEEVFF.

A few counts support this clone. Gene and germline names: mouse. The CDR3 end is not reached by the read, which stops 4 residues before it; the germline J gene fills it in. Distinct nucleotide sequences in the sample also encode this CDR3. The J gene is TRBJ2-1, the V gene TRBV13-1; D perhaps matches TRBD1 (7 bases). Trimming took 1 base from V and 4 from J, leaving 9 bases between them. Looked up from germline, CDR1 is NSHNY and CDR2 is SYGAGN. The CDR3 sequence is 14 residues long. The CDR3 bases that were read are TGTGCCAGCAGTGATCCAGGGGGGTATGCT. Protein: CASSDPGGYA. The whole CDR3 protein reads CASSDPGGYAEQFF.

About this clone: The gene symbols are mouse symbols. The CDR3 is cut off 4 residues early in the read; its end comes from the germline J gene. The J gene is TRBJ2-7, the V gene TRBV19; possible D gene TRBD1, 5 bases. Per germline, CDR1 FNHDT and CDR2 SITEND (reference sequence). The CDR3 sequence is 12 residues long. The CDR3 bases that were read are TGTGCCAGCAGTATGGCAGGGTAT. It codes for CASSMAGY. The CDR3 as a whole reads CASSMAGYEQYF.

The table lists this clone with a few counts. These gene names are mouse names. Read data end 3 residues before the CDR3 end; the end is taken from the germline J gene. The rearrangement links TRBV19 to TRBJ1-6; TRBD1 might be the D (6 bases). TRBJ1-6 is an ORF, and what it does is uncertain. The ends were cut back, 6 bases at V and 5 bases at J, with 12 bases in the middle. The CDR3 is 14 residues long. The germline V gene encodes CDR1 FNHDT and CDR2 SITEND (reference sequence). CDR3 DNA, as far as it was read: TGTGCCAGCACTATCCAGGGGAATAATTCGCCC. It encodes CASTIQGNNSP. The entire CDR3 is CASTIQGNNSPLYF.

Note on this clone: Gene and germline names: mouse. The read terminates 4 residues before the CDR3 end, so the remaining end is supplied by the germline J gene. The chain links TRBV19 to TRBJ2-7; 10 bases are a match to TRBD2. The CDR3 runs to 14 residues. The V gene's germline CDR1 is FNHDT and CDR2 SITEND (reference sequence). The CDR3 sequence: CASSPWGGADEQYF. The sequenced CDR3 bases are TGTGCCAGCAGTCCCTGGGGGGGCGCTGAT.

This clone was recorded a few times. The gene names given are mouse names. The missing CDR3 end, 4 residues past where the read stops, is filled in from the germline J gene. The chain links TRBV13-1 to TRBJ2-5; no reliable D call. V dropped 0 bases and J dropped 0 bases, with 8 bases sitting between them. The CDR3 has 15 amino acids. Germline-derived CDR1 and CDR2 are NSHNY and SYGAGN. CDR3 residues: CASSDVTFNQDTQYF. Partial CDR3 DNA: TGTGCCAGCAGTGATGTAACATTTAACCAAGAC.

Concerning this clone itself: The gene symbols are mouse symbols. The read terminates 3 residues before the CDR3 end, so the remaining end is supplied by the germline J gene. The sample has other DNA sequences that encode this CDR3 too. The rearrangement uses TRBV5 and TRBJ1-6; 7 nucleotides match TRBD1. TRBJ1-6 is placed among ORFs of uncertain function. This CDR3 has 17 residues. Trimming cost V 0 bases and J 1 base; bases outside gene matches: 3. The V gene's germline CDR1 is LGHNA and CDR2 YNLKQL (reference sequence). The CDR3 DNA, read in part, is TGTGCCAGCAGCCAAGATACGGGACAGTCCTATAATTCGCCC. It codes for CASSQDTGQSYNSP. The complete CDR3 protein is CASSQDTGQSYNSPLYF.

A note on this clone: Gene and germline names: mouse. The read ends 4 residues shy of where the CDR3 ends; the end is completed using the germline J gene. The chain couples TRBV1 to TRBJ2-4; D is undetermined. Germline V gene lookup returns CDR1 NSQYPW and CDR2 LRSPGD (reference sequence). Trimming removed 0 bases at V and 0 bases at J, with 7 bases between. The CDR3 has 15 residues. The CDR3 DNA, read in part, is TGCACCTGCAGTGCAGACTGGTCTAGTCAAAAC. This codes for CTCSADWSSQN. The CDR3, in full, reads CTCSADWSSQNTLYF.